This is a list of T cell receptor beta chains from one sample in a study of CD8+CD57+ T cells in acquired aplastic anemia. TCRdb fed the reads into MiXCR, producing one record per CDR3 protein. The sample shows approximately 58,000 distinct CDR3 sequences, roughly three fifths of them seen only once. Sequenced: sorted CD4+, CD8+, or CD8+CD57+ T cells (not recorded which) from PBMCs. The receptors were gathered from a human donor with aplastic anemia. The CDR3 runs from the conserved cysteine through the conserved F or W. Fields, in order: D gene, J gene, V gene, clone size, CDR3 protein, CDR3 DNA. A D gene is named only where the DNA matches it firmly. Clone sizes are given selectively: once, few, many, or a class where the clone is expanded.

- TRBJ1-2 TRBV10-3 - CAISRQADIYGYTF TGTGCCATCAGCAGACAGGCCGATATCTATGGCTACACCTTC
- TRBJ1-1 TRBV29-1 - CSVEAGAITEAFF TGCAGCGTTGAAGCAGGGGCGATCACTGAAGCTTTCTTT
- TRBJ2-1 TRBV19 many CASRWNNEQFF TGTGCCAGTAGGTGGAACAATGAGCAGTTCTTC
- TRBJ2-7 TRBV15 - CATSRGTGWRFDEQYF TGTGCCACCAGCAGGGGAACAGGGTGGAGGTTCGACGAGCAGTACTTC
- TRBJ1-5 TRBV7-9 - CASSSGPNSNQPQHF TGTGCCAGCAGCTCCGGTCCGAATAGCAATCAGCCCCAGCATTTT
- TRBJ2-5 TRBV20-1 many CSARVGGNQETQYF TGCAGTGCTAGAGTAGGAGGGAACCAAGAGACCCAGTACTTC
- TRBJ2-7 TRBV11-1 - CASSSGLSLEQYF TGTGCCAGCAGCTCAGGGTTGAGCCTCGAGCAGTACTTC
TRBD1 TRBJ1-1 TRBV2 - CASVTGGDGKTEAFF TGTGCCAGCGTAACAGGGGGCGACGGGAAAACTGAAGCTTTCTTT
- TRBJ2-1 TRBV7-2 many CASSRPGPNEQFF TGTGCCAGCAGCCGACCGGGCCCCAATGAGCAGTTCTTC
- TRBJ2-5 TRBV20-1 - CSARDSGGAGTQYF TGCAGTGCTAGAGATTCCGGAGGGGCAGGGACCCAGTACTTC
TRBD1 TRBJ1-2 TRBV7-9 - CAGQGGNNYGYTF TGTGCCGGCCAGGGGGGGAATAACTATGGCTACACCTTC
TRBD1 TRBJ1-6 TRBV11-1 few CASSLADRGNSPLHF TGTGCCAGCAGCTTAGCCGACAGGGGGAATTCACCCCTCCACTTT
TRBD2 TRBJ2-7 TRBV11-3 many CASSLVGGGEQYF TGTGCCAGCAGCTTAGTAGGCGGGGGAGAGCAGTACTTC
- TRBJ1-1 TRBV27 many CASKGQGVTEAFF TGTGCCAGCAAAGGGCAGGGCGTCACTGAAGCTTTCTTT
- TRBJ1-1 TRBV7-2 few CASSFGPSLAAFF TGTGCCAGCAGTTTTGGTCCCTCATTGGCGGCTTTCTTT
- TRBJ2-3 TRBV7-2 - CASSSADLPTGTDTQYF TGTGCCAGCAGCTCCGCAGACCTCCCGACGGGCACAGATACGCAGTATTTT
- TRBJ2-7 TRBV2 - CASRGTAGYEQYF TGTGCCAGCAGGGGGACAGCGGGCTACGAGCAGTACTTC
TRBD1 TRBJ2-3 TRBV15 many CATSREGTGAFTDTQYF TGTGCCACCAGCAGAGAAGGGACAGGGGCCTTCACAGATACGCAGTATTTT
TRBD2 TRBJ2-5 TRBV20-1 many CSSGTSEETQYF TGCAGTTCCGGGACTAGCGAAGAGACCCAGTACTTC
- TRBJ2-5 TRBV11-1 - CASSLSPTFLFDSLTHQETQYF TGTGCCAGCAGCTTATCCCCCACCTTCCTTTTTGACAGCCTGACCCACCAAGAGACCCAGTACTTC
TRBD2 TRBJ2-7 TRBV5-6 many CASSFSTSGEQYF TGTGCCAGCAGCTTTTCGACTAGCGGCGAGCAGTACTTC
- TRBJ1-2 TRBV7-2 once CASSHGRDNYGYTF TGTGCCAGCAGCCACGGGAGGGACAACTATGGCTACACCTTC
- TRBJ2-7 TRBV25-1 - CASSPERQHSYEQYF TGCGCCAGCAGCCCAGAACGCCAGCACTCCTACGAGCAGTACTTC
- TRBJ1-1 TRBV6-5 many CASIIRAGMNTEAFF TGTGCCAGCATTATAAGGGCCGGGATGAACACTGAAGCTTTCTTT
TRBD1 TRBJ2-7 TRBV6-1 - CASSPRGQGVDEQYF TGTGCCAGCAGCCCCCGTGGACAGGGTGTGGACGAGCAGTACTTC
- TRBJ1-1 TRBV24-1 medium-sized CATSDPGLNEAFF TGTGCCACCAGTGATCCCGGACTCAATGAAGCTTTCTTT
TRBD1 TRBJ2-7 TRBV29-1 once CSARDSTYEQYF TGCAGCGCCCGGGACAGTACCTACGAGCAGTACTTC
TRBD1 TRBJ1-6 TRBV27 many CASRGVGRARGPYNSPLHF TGTGCCAGCAGGGGGGTCGGAAGGGCCAGGGGGCCGTATAATTCACCCCTCCACTTT
- TRBJ2-6 TRBV7-3 - CASSGGFSGANVLTF TGTGCCAGCAGTGGGGGGTTTTCTGGGGCCAACGTCCTGACTTTC
- TRBJ2-7 TRBV25-1 - CASSEANGIYEQYF TGTGCCAGCAGTGAAGCGAACGGAATCTACGAGCAGTACTTC
TRBD1 TRBJ1-2 TRBV29-1 - CKTDREGNYGYTF TGCAAAACGGACAGGGAAGGCAACTATGGCTACACCTTC
- TRBJ1-6 TRBV10-3 - CAISAQTYNSPLHF TGTGCCATCAGTGCACAGACCTATAATTCACCCCTCCACTTT
- TRBJ1-1 TRBV25-1 - CASSVHGKNTEAFF TGTGCCAGCAGTGTTCACGGCAAGAACACTGAAGCTTTCTTT
TRBD2 TRBJ2-5 TRBV3-1 many CASSQEGGGEQETQYF TGTGCCAGCAGCCAAGAAGGCGGGGGAGAACAAGAGACCCAGTACTTC
- TRBJ1-2 TRBV10-3 - CAISEASYGYTF TGTGCCATCAGTGAGGCCTCCTATGGCTACACCTTC
- TRBJ1-2 TRBV7-9 - CASSSPVDYGYTF TGTGCCAGCAGCTCGCCCGTGGACTATGGCTACACCTTC
TRBD2 TRBJ2-1 TRBV10-1 - CATGGEDNEQFF TGCGCCACCGGGGGGGAAGACAATGAGCAGTTCTTC
- TRBJ2-3 TRBV29-1 - CSVESGDGTDTQYF TGCAGCGTTGAATCGGGGGACGGCACAGATACGCAGTATTTT